These 24 T cell receptor beta chains share one sample of origin, sequenced in a study of metastatic and nonmetastatic thyroid tumors. MiXCR re-clonotyped the PCR reads for TCRdb. The repertoire has tens of thousands of clones, approximately 16% of them found once; the top ten carry roughly 9.8%. Not a single patient had been given any form of treatment at any point before undergoing thyroid surgery. Source material: tumor tissue. Every receptor here comes from a female donor with papillary thyroid cancer or a benign thyroid nodule (not recorded which). Some clones in this sample may be carry-over from other donors' samples.

This chain joins TRBV11-1 and TRBJ2-3; a weak D match, TRBD2 (5 bases). The V end lost 3 bases, the J end lost 1 base, and 20 bases lay between the germline ends. Germline V gene lookup returns CDR1 SGHAT and CDR2 FQDESV (reference sequence). This CDR3 contains 18 residues. The CDR3 protein is CASSFSAEGAVRTDTQYF. CDR3 coding DNA: TGTGCCAGCAGCTTCTCTGCGGAAGGAGCGGTTCGCACAGATACGCAGTATTTT.

On this clone: Possible read error: a much larger clone is one base away. V and J are TRBV2 and TRBJ2-7; D not resolved. This CDR3 region has 12 residues. Looked up from germline, CDR1 is SNHLY and CDR2 is FYNNEI. V lost 4 bases and J 8 bases, leaving 12 bases between the germline ends. The CDR3 DNA is TGTGCCAGCAGTGTTTCCCGGATGCAGCAGTACTTC. Protein: CASSVSRMQQYF.

This clone was seen a few times. The chain recombines TRBV6-5 with TRBJ2-7; tentatively, D is TRBD1 or TRBD2 (5 bases each). V shed 2 bases and J shed 2 bases, with 13 bases lying between them. This CDR3 comprises 15 residues. The germline CDR1 and CDR2 sequences are MNHEY and SVGAGI. In DNA form, the CDR3 reads TGTGCCAGCAGTTACCACGGGACGGATACCTACGAGCAGTACTTC. It is translated as CASSYHGTDTYEQYF.

The V gene is TRBV11-1, the J gene TRBJ2-7, with D perhaps assigned TRBD1 or TRBD2 (5 bases each). Germline loops: CDR1 SGHAT, CDR2 FQDESV (reference sequence). V lost 11 bases to trimming and J lost 4 bases, with 27 bases between them. CDR3 size: 16 residues. The CDR3 DNA follows: TGTGCCCTCAGCCCACGTGGGGGTGCGCCCAAGTACGAGCAGTACTTC. Translated, it gives CALSPRGGAPKYEQYF.

This clone was seen repeatedly, ten times or more. The chain joins TRBV11-2 to TRBJ1-1; D uncertain. Deletions cut 1 base from V and 3 bases from J, with 9 bases between. Germline assignment: CDR1 SGHAT and CDR2 FQNNGV. CDR3 length equals 14 residues. In nucleotides, the CDR3 is TGTGCCAGCAGCTTAGGGATTTTGGACACTGAAGCTTTCTTT. It is translated as CASSLGILDTEAFF.

Many counts were recorded for this clone. The V gene is TRBV7-2, the J gene TRBJ1-5, with D perhaps matching TRBD1 (5 bases). The CDR3 loop spans 13 amino acids. The V end was cut by 5 bases, the J end by 1 base, with 6 bases between. Germline assignment: CDR1 SGHTA and CDR2 FQGNSA. The CDR3 bases are TGTGCCAGCAGCCGACAGAGCAATCAGCCCCAGCATTTT. Its translation is CASSRQSNQPQHF.

This clone was counted at least ten times. A much larger clone differs from this one at a single base, so this may be a read error. This chain joins TRBV10-3 and TRBJ2-2, with 10 bases fitting TRBD1. Per germline, CDR1 ENHRY and CDR2 SYGVKD. CDR3 length: 15 amino acids. CDR3 sequence (DNA): TGTGCCATCAGCGACAGGGGGCAGAACACCGGGGAGCCGTTTTTT. It codes for CAISDRGQNTGEPFF.

As to this clone: A read error may explain this, as a much larger clone is one base away. This sample includes further DNA sequences coding for the same CDR3. V usage is TRBV28 and J usage is TRBJ1-2; possible D gene TRBD1, 6 bases. V was pared by 9 bases and J by 4 bases, with 24 bases between. The length of the CDR3 is 16 residues. Germline values: CDR1 MDHEN, CDR2 SYDVKM. The CDR3 is CASRPGGQGRVYGYTF. As DNA, the CDR3 is TGTGCCAGTAGACCTGGGGGGCAGGGAAGGGTCTATGGCTACACCTTC.

This clone was picked up many times. The chain employs TRBV11-1 and TRBJ2-3; TRBD2 matches at 12 bases. Germline V CDR1 and CDR2: SGHAT, FQDESV (reference sequence). This CDR3 contains 16 residues. Trimming cost V 4 bases and J 5 bases; bases outside gene matches: 7. In DNA, the CDR3 is TGTGCCAGCAGCTCCTGGTCGACTAGCGGGAGAGATACGCAGTATTTT. Translating it yields CASSSWSTSGRDTQYF. The whole variable domain, filled in from reference TRBV11-1 and TRBJ2-3, reads EAEVAQSPRYKITEKSQAVAFWCDPISGHATLYWYRQILGQGPELLVQFQDESVVDDSQLPKDRFSAERLKGVDSTLKIQPAELGDSAMYLCASSSWSTSGRDTQYFGPGTRLTVL.

This clone has at least ten counts. The J gene is TRBJ1-1, the V gene TRBV6-1; no clear D. V was clipped by 8 bases and J by 1 base, with 11 bases between them. Germline V gives CDR1 MNHNS, CDR2 SASEGT. The CDR3 spans 13 residues. CDR3 sequence (DNA): TGTGCCAGCCTTGAGGCAGGGAACACTGAAGCTTTCTTT. This gives the protein CASLEAGNTEAFF.

This chain's CDR3 is CASSWFEGETQYF. CDR3 nucleotide sequence: TGCGCCAGCAGCTGGTTCGAGGGAGAGACCCAGTACTTC. The chain employs TRBV5-1 and TRBJ2-5; D possibly corresponds to TRBD2 (5 bases). Looked up from germline, CDR1 is SGHRS and CDR2 is YFSETQ. The CDR3 spans 13 residues. Deletions cut 3 bases from V and 4 bases from J, with 10 bases between.

This clone has at least ten counts. J is TRBJ2-1 and V is TRBV20-1, with D maybe TRBD1 (6 bases). CDR3 length equals 12 residues. Trimming left V 7 bases short and J 5 bases short, with 12 bases between. CDR1 is DFQATT and CDR2 is SNEGSKA in the germline V gene (reference sequence). DNA for the CDR3: TGCAGTGTTCAGGGGAATGACAATGAGCAGTTCTTC. Protein: CSVQGNDNEQFF.

This rearrangement joins TRBV20-1 to TRBJ2-7; D is uncertain. V lost 4 bases and J 4 bases, leaving 20 bases between the germline ends. Germline-derived CDR1 and CDR2 are DFQATT and SNEGSKA (reference sequence). The CDR3 consists of 15 residues. The CDR3 coding sequence is TGCAGTGCTACCAGACCGGGCCTTGATCGGTACGAGCAGTACTTC. It is translated as CSATRPGLDRYEQYF.

This clone came up many times. V usage is TRBV27 and J usage is TRBJ1-3; the D is unclear. The CDR3 totals 15 residues. Trimming stripped 3 bases from V and 0 bases from J, with 9 bases between. Germline loops: CDR1 MNHEY, CDR2 SMNVEV (reference sequence). The chain's CDR3 is CASSLTRLSGNTIYF. In nucleotides, the CDR3 is TGTGCCAGCAGTTTGACAAGACTCTCTGGAAACACCATATATTTT.

This rearrangement joins TRBV5-1 to TRBJ2-1; 7 bases fit TRBD2. The CDR3 is 14 residues long. Trimming at V came to 3 bases and at J to 3 bases, leaving 3 bases not matched to a gene. CDR1 is SGHRS, CDR2 YFSETQ, per germline. The chain's CDR3 is CASSSGTNYNEQFF. CDR3 DNA sequence: TGCGCCAGCAGCTCCGGGACTAACTACAATGAGCAGTTCTTC.

About this clone itself: This could be a read error, since a much larger clone is one nucleotide away. The chain carries TRBV5-1 and TRBJ2-3, with D maybe TRBD2 (6 bases). This CDR3 contains 16 residues. Germline lookup yields CDR1 SGHRS and CDR2 YFSETQ. The germline V and J ends were trimmed by 0 bases and 5 bases, with 16 bases remaining between them. This CDR3 is CASSLVVRASEDTQYF. CDR3 in DNA: TGCGCCAGCAGCTTGGTAGTCAGGGCTAGCGAAGATACGCAGTATTTT.

There are many counts of this clone. This chain connects TRBV28 to TRBJ1-5; 10 nucleotides agree with TRBD1. CDR3 length equals 13 residues. Per germline, CDR1 MDHEN and CDR2 SYDVKM. V lost 6 bases to trimming and J lost 9 bases; unmatched junction nucleotides: 5. The CDR3 sequence: CASRTTGGRPQHF. The CDR3 DNA follows: TGTGCCAGCAGAACGACAGGGGGCAGGCCCCAGCATTTT.

A word on this clone: Given a much more abundant clone one base away, this may be a read error. The same CDR3 is also encoded by other DNA sequences in this sample. The chain combines TRBV6-1 with TRBJ1-3; D unresolved. The CDR3 totals 15 residues. CDR1 is MNHNS, CDR2 SASEGT, per germline. Between the trimmed V and J ends, which lost 6 bases and 4 bases, there was a span of 16 bases. The CDR3 DNA reads as TGTGCCAGCAGCCGAACCCCAGGTAGAGGAAACACCATATATTTT. It is translated as CASSRTPGRGNTIYF.

This clone was detected ten times or more. The CDR3 DNA reads as TGTGCCAGCAGCTACGCGCTAGCGCCTACCTACGAGCAGTACTTC. Translated, it gives CASSYALAPTYEQYF. V gene TRBV7-9 combines with J gene TRBJ2-7; weak D call: TRBD2 (6 bases). The CDR3 consists of 15 residues. Germline V gene data show CDR1 as SEHNR and CDR2 as FQNEAQ (reference sequence). Trimming left V 4 bases short and J 2 bases short, with 15 bases between.

Details on this clone: Other DNA sequences in the sample encode the same CDR3. The V and J genes are TRBV28 and TRBJ1-1, with unresolved D. Germline V gene data show CDR1 as MDHEN and CDR2 as SYDVKM. Deletions cut 2 bases from V and 2 bases from J, with 6 bases between. The CDR3 spans 13 residues. DNA for the CDR3: TGTGCCAGCAGTTTACAGGTAAACACTGAAGCTTTCTTT. The encoded protein is CASSLQVNTEAFF.

This clone was counted between two and nine times. With a much larger clone just one base away, this may be a read error. The missing conserved phenylalanine or tryptophan at the end of this CDR3 makes a read error likely. This sequence joins TRBV11-3 and TRBJ2-5, with D uncertain. The germline V gene encodes CDR1 SGHNT and CDR2 YENEEA. The CDR3 runs to 12 residues. The ends were cut back, 1 base at V and 2 bases at J, with 2 bases in the middle. This CDR3 reads CASSLVQETQYL. For the CDR3, the DNA is TGTGCCAGCAGCTTAGTTCAAGAGACCCAGTACCTC.

About this clone itself: This may come from a read error, since a much larger clone is one base off. The V call is TRBV5-4, the J call TRBJ1-1, with a possible D match to TRBD1 (6 bases). CDR3 length equals 15 residues. Germline V gives CDR1 SGHNT, CDR2 YYREEE (reference sequence). Deletions cut 0 bases from V and 1 base from J, with 10 bases between. The CDR3 is CASSLVGASNTEAFF. The CDR3 DNA follows: TGTGCCAGCAGCTTGGTGGGGGCCTCGAACACTGAAGCTTTCTTT.

This clone was observed at least ten times. The V gene is TRBV29-1, the J gene TRBJ2-1; tentatively, D is TRBD2 (7 bases). CDR3 size: 13 residues. V lost 3 bases, J lost 2 bases, and 8 bases lay in between. From germline, CDR1 is SQVTM and CDR2 ANQGSEA. The CDR3 reads CSVDGGPYNEQFF. The CDR3 bases are TGCAGCGTTGACGGGGGGCCCTACAATGAGCAGTTCTTC.

The J gene is TRBJ2-7, the V gene TRBV6-5; no definite D call. The CDR3 length is 11 residues. V lost 3 bases to trimming and J lost 3 bases, with 3 bases between them. CDR1 and CDR2 (germline): MNHEY, SVGAGI. This CDR3 is CASSYRYEQYF. Here the CDR3 DNA reads TGTGCCAGCAGTTATCGCTACGAGCAGTACTTC.